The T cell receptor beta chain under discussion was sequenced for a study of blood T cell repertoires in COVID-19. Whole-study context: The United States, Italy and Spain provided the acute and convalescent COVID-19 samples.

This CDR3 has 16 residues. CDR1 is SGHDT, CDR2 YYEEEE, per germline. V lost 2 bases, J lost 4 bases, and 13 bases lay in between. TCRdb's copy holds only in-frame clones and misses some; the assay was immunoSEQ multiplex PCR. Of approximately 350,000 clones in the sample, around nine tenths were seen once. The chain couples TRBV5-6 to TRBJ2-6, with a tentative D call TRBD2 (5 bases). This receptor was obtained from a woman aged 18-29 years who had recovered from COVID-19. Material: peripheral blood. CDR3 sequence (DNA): TGTGCCAGCAGCTTTATCGGGGAAACCGGGGCCAACGTCCTGACTTTC. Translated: CASSFIGETGANVLTF.